This T cell receptor beta chain was sequenced in a study of blood T cell repertoires in COVID-19. Study background: Samples taken during acute and convalescent COVID-19 were collected in the United States, Italy and Spain. Sources were T cells, B-cell-depleted T cells, or PBMCs; the material itself was cDNA or gDNA.

V was pared by 6 bases and J by 0 bases, with 12 bases between. CDR1 and CDR2 from the germline V gene are LNHDA and SQIVND (reference sequence). This CDR3 has 16 residues. As originally analysed: For nucleated cells, counts were estimated from reference gene primer amplification. Profiling relied on immunoSEQ multiplex PCR, and the TCRdb table lists in-frame clones only, not all of them. D and trimming come from the DNA, and the V and J calls and clone size come from that table. In the table there are about 250,000 clones, about 85% of which are singletons. The clonotype comes from a man aged 18-30 years with active or convalescent COVID-19. The sequenced sample was peripheral blood. The chain links TRBV19 to TRBJ1-6; tentative D call: TRBD1 (6 bases). The CDR3 reads CASRKTGSSYNSPLHF. CDR3 coding DNA: TGTGCCAGTAGAAAAACAGGGAGCTCCTATAATTCACCCCTCCACTTT.